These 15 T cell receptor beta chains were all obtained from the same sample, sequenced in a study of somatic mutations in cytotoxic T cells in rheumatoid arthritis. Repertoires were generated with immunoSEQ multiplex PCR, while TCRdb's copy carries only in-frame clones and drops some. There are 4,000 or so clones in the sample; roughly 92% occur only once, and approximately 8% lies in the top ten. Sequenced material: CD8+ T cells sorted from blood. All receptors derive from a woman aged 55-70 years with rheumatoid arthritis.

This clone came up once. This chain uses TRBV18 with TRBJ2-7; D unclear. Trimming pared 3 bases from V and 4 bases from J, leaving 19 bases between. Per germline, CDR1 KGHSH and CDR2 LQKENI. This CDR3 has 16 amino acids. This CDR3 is CASSPSPSLGPYEQYV. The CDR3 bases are TGTGCCAGCTCACCGTCCCCGTCCCTAGGCCCTTACGAGCAGTACGTC.

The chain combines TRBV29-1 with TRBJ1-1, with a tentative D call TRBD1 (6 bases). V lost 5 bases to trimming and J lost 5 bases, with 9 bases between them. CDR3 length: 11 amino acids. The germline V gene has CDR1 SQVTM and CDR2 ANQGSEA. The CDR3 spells CSVPRGTEAFF. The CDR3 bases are TGCAGCGTTCCCAGGGGTACTGAAGCTTTCTTT. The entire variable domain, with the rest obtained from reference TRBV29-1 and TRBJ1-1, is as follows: SAVISQKPSRDICQRGTSLTIQCQVDSQVTMMFWYRQQPGQSLTLIATANQGSEATYESGFVIDKFPISRPNLTFSTLTVSNMSPEDSSIYLCSVPRGTEAFFGQGTRLTVV.

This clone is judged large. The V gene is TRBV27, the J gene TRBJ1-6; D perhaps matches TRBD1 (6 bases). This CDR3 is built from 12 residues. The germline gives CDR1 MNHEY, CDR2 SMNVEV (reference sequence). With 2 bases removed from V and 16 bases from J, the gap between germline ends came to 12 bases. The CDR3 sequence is CASSLGGAALHF. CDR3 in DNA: TGTGCCAGCAGTTTAGGGGGGGCAGCACTCCACTTT.

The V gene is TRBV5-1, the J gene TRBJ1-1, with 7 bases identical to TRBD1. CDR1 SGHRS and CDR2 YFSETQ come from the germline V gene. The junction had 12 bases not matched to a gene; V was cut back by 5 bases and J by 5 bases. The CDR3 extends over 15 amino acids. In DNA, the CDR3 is TGCGCCAGCAGGGAGACCCCGAGGGGGCGAACTGAAGCTTTCTTT. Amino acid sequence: CASRETPRGRTEAFF.

The CDR3 region has the DNA TGCGCCAGCAGAAACCCATGGGAGCAGTACGTC. Translation gives CASRNPWEQYV. The chain has TRBV10-1 and TRBJ2-7; D call uncertain. There are 11 residues in the CDR3. The ends were cut back, 6 bases at V and 7 bases at J, with 10 bases in the middle. CDR1 is WNHNN and CDR2 is SYGVQD in the germline V gene (reference sequence).

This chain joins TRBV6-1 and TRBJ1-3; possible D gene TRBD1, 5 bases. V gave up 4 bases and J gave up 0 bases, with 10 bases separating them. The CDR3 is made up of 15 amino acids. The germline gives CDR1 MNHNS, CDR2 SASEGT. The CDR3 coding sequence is TGTGCCAGCAGTGGCAAGGGACTCTCTGGAAACACCATATATTTT. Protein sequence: CASSGKGLSGNTIYF.

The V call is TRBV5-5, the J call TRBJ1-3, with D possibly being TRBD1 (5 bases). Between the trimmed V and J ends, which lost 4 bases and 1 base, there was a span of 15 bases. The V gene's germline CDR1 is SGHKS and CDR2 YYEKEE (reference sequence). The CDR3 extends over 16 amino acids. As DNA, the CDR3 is TGTGCCAGCAGCCGGGGGGAATTTGTTTCTGGAAACACCATATATTTT. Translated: CASSRGEFVSGNTIYF.

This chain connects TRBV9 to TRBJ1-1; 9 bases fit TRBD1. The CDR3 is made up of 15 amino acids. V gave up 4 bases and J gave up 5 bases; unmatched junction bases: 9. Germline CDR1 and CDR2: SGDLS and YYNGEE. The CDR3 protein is CASSPRDRAWTEAFF. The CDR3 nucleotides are TGTGCCAGCAGCCCCCGGGACAGGGCCTGGACTGAAGCTTTCTTT. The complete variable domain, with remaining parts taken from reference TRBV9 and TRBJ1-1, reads DSGVTQTPKHLITATGQRVTLRCSPRSGDLSVYWYQQSLDQGLQFLIQYYNGEERAKGNILERFSAQQFPDLHSELNLSSLELGDSALYFCASSPRDRAWTEAFFGQGTRLTVV.

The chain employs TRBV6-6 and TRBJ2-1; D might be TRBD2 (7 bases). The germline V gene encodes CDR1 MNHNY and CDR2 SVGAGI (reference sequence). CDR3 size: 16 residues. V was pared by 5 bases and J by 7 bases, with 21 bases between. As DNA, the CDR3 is TGTGCCAGCAGTCTTATTGTCGGGGGGCCGAGAAATGAGCAGTTCTTC. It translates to CASSLIVGGPRNEQFF.

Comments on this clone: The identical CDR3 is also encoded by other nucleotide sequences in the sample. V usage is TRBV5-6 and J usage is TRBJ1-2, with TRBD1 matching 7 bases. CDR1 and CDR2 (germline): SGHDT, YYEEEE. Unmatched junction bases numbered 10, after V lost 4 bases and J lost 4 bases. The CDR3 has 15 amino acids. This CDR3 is CASSLYDRAIYGYTF. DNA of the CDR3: TGTGCCAGCAGCCTTTATGACAGGGCGATCTATGGCTACACCTTC.

In DNA, the CDR3 is TGTGCCAGCAGGACAGGGGGCTATGGCTACACCTTC. As protein: CASRTGGYGYTF. V gene TRBV9 combines with J gene TRBJ1-2; 9 bases are shared with TRBD1. CDR3 length: 12 residues. The germline V gene has CDR1 SGDLS and CDR2 YYNGEE. V shed 5 bases and J 4 bases; nucleotides not matched to a gene: 0.

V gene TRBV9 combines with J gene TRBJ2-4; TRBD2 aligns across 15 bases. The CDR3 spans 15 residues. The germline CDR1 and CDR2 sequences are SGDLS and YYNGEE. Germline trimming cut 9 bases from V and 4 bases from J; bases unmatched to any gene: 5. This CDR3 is CAIRTSGGEKNIQYF. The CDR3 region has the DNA TGTGCCATCCGGACTAGCGGGGGGGAAAAAAACATTCAGTACTTC. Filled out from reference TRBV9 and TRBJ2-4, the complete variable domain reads DSGVTQTPKHLITATGQRVTLRCSPRSGDLSVYWYQQSLDQGLQFLIQYYNGEERAKGNILERFSAQQFPDLHSELNLSSLELGDSALYFCAIRTSGGEKNIQYFGAGTRLSVL.

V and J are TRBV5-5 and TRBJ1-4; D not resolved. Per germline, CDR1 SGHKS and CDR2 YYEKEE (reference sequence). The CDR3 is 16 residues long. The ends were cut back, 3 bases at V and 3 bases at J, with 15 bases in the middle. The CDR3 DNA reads TGTGCCAGCAGCTGGCGACTAGCGGTGCCTAATGAAAAACTGTTTTTT. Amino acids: CASSWRLAVPNEKLFF.

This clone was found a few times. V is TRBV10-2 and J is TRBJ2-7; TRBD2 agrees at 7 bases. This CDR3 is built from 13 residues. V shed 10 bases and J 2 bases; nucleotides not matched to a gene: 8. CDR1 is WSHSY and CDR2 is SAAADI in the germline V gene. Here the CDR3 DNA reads TGCGCCACCGCGACGGGGGGTACCTACGAGCAGTACTTC. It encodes CATATGGTYEQYF.

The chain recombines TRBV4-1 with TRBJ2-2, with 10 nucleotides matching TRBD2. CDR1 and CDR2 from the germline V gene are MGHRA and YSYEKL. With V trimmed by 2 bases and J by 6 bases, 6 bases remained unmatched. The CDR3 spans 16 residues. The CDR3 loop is CASSQWSGRAPGELFF. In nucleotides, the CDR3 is TGCGCCAGCAGCCAATGGAGCGGGAGGGCCCCCGGGGAGCTGTTTTTT.